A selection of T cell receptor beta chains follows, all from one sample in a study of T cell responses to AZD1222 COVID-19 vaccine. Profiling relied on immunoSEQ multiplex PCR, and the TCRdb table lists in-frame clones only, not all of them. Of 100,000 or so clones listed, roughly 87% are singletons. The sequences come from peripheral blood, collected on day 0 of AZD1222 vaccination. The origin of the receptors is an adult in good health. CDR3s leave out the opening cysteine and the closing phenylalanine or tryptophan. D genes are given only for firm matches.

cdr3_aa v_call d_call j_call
ASSSTASGGGDTQY TRBV7-9 TRBD1 TRBJ2-3
ASSRAGQEGYTGELF TRBV16 - TRBJ2-2
ASSSPLGQGISGNTIY TRBV11-2 TRBD1 TRBJ1-3
ASSPSGLDYNEQF TRBV2 - TRBJ2-1
ASSSSLGQGGETQY TRBV5-1 TRBD1 TRBJ2-5
ASRGRYSTEAF TRBV2 - TRBJ1-1
ASRDNYNSPLH TRBV2 - TRBJ1-6
ASSQAILSEQF TRBV14 - TRBJ2-1
ASSIGSGPYEQY TRBV19 - TRBJ2-7
AKKTGTGSNLT TRBV2 TRBD1 TRBJ1-2
AWSGHYNQPQH TRBV30 - TRBJ1-5
ASSRIQGENTEAF TRBV4-1 TRBD1 TRBJ1-1